The 14 T cell receptor beta chains below all came from one sample that was sequenced in a study of T cells in Graves' hyperthyroidism and ophthalmopathy. TCR beta CDR3 sequences were amplified from RNA transcripts. HTBI primers were used for first-round RT-PCR of the TCR CDR3. TCRdb reanalysed the multiplex PCR reads using MiXCR and keeps one entry per CDR3 protein. The data show roughly 840,000 distinct CDR3 sequences, roughly 40% seen once. The sample was blood. The receptors derive from a young man with Graves' hyperthyroidism.

Worth noting for this clonotype: This may stem from a read error, because a much larger clone lies one nucleotide away. The gene calls are TRBV24-1 and TRBJ1-2; perhaps TRBD1 as D (5 bases). This CDR3 region has 14 residues. Trimming removed 2 bases from V and 7 bases from J, with 13 bases in between. The germline V gene has CDR1 KGHDR and CDR2 SFDVKD. The DNA of the CDR3 is TGTGCCACCAGTGATTCACGGGGGTCGCGTGGCTACACCTTC. Amino acids: CATSDSRGSRGYTF.

V gene TRBV20-1 combines with J gene TRBJ2-7; TRBD2 matches at 7 bases. Germline assignment: CDR1 DFQATT and CDR2 SNEGSKA (reference sequence). V was pared by 6 bases and J by 1 base, with 18 bases of the junction left unmatched. The CDR3 length is 17 residues. The CDR3 reads CSAQTPTSDAASYEQYF. The DNA for the CDR3 is TGCAGTGCCCAAACCCCTACTAGCGACGCCGCATCCTACGAGCAGTACTTC.

The J gene is TRBJ1-3, the V gene TRBV9, with D perhaps matching TRBD1 (6 bases). Trimming stripped 3 bases from V and 0 bases from J, with 10 bases between. The CDR3 runs 15 residues. Germline V CDR1 and CDR2: SGDLS, YYNGEE. CDR3 protein: CASSEGGFSGNTIYF. The CDR3 DNA reads TGTGCCAGCAGCGAAGGGGGTTTCTCTGGAAACACCATATATTTT.

This clonotype was seen many times. This chain's CDR3 is CASTGGAGYTF. DNA of the CDR3: TGTGCCAGCACGGGAGGGGCCGGCTACACCTTC. The chain is built from TRBV2 and TRBJ1-2, with D possibly matching TRBD1 (5 bases). Trimming stripped 7 bases from V and 8 bases from J, with 11 bases between. Germline CDR1 and CDR2: SNHLY and FYNNEI. There are 11 residues in the CDR3.

Only a few counts were recorded for this clonotype. This chain connects TRBV5-1 to TRBJ2-5, with D tentatively TRBD1 or TRBD2 (6 bases each). The V gene lost 6 bases and the J gene lost 4 bases, with 16 bases spanning the gap. The CDR3 has 14 amino acids. Germline V gene sequence: CDR1 SGHRS, CDR2 YFSETQ. CDR3 DNA: TGCGCCAGCACGACAGGAGGGGGGAGAGAGACCCAGTACTTC. This sequence encodes CASTTGGGRETQYF.

This clonotype was seen repeatedly, ten times or more. CDR3 nucleotides: TGCGCCAGCAGTGAGGGACTAGATGGAGAGACCCAGTACTTC. Translated, it gives CASSEGLDGETQYF. The V and J genes are TRBV10-1 and TRBJ2-5; TRBD2 agrees at 7 bases. Per the germline V gene, CDR1 is WNHNN and CDR2 is SYGVQD (reference sequence). V lost 2 bases, J lost 4 bases, and 4 bases stayed unmatched. This CDR3 contains 14 residues.

The CDR3 nucleotides are TGTGCCATCAGCGCCGTTGGGGGCGGGGAGCTGTTTTTT. Its translation is CAISAVGGGELFF. The chain employs TRBV10-3 and TRBJ2-2, with D perhaps assigned TRBD1 or TRBD2 (5 bases each). The length of the CDR3 is 13 residues. The germline V and J ends were trimmed by 6 bases and 7 bases, with 12 bases remaining between them. Per germline, CDR1 ENHRY and CDR2 SYGVKD.

The chain links TRBV19 to TRBJ2-5, with 9 bases matching TRBD1. The trim removed 6 bases at V and 5 bases at J, leaving 7 bases unmatched. Germline-derived CDR1 and CDR2 are LNHDA and SQIVND (reference sequence). The CDR3 length is 14 residues. The CDR3 region has the DNA TGTGCCAGTAGGGACCGGGACAGGGAGGAGACCCAGTACTTC. It yields the protein CASRDRDREETQYF.

In this sample, this clonotype turned up a few times. This rearrangement joins TRBV6-6 to TRBJ1-2, with a possible D match to TRBD1 (6 bases). The ends were cut back, 5 bases at V and 5 bases at J, with 18 bases in the middle. CDR1 is MNHNY and CDR2 is SVGAGI in the germline V gene (reference sequence). The CDR3 contains 15 residues. The DNA of the CDR3 is TGTGCCAGCAGTGAATTGGACAGCGGGTCATATGGCTACACCTTC. It is translated as CASSELDSGSYGYTF.

The chain joins TRBV19 to TRBJ1-1; a possible D gene is TRBD1 (5 bases). CDR3 length equals 17 residues. Germline CDR1 and CDR2: LNHDA and SQIVND (reference sequence). V gave up 0 bases and J gave up 5 bases, with 19 bases separating them. The CDR3: CASSIEYRVWGNTEAFF. The CDR3 nucleotides are TGTGCCAGTAGTATAGAGTACCGAGTCTGGGGGAATACTGAAGCTTTCTTT.

This clonotype was seen more than once but under ten times. The CDR3 DNA is TGTGCCAGTAGTGTTGGGCTTGACGGAACCTACGAGCAGTACTTC. Residues: CASSVGLDGTYEQYF. This rearrangement joins TRBV19 to TRBJ2-7; the D is unclear. The V and J ends lost 5 bases and 2 bases respectively, with 16 bases between them. The CDR3 has 15 amino acids. Germline V CDR1 and CDR2: LNHDA, SQIVND (reference sequence).

Ten or more counts support this clonotype. The V and J genes are TRBV9 and TRBJ1-2, with D unresolved. Germline lookup yields CDR1 SGDLS and CDR2 YYNGEE. With 3 bases removed from V and 3 bases from J, the gap between germline ends came to 6 bases. This CDR3 has 12 residues. As DNA, the CDR3 is TGTGCCAGCAGCGCGGAGGACTATGGCTACACCTTC. Encoded protein: CASSAEDYGYTF.

Only a few counts were recorded for this clonotype. The genes are TRBV20-1 and TRBJ2-7, with 8 bases identical to TRBD1. Germline assignment: CDR1 DFQATT and CDR2 SNEGSKA (reference sequence). V lost 0 bases and J lost 4; bases outside the gene matches: 8. This CDR3 spans 15 amino acids. The CDR3 is CSARELRDRTYEQYF. Written as DNA, the CDR3 is TGCAGTGCTAGAGAGCTACGGGACAGGACTTACGAGCAGTACTTC.

V usage is TRBV7-8 and J usage is TRBJ2-2, with TRBD2 matching 8 bases. V shed 5 bases and J 3 bases; nucleotides not matched to a gene: 8. The CDR3 is made up of 16 amino acids. CDR1 SGHVS and CDR2 FQNEAQ come from the germline V gene. CDR3 bases: TGTGCCAGCAGCCCCCTCCTAGCGGGCGACACCGGGGAGCTGTTTTTT. The encoded protein is CASSPLLAGDTGELFF.